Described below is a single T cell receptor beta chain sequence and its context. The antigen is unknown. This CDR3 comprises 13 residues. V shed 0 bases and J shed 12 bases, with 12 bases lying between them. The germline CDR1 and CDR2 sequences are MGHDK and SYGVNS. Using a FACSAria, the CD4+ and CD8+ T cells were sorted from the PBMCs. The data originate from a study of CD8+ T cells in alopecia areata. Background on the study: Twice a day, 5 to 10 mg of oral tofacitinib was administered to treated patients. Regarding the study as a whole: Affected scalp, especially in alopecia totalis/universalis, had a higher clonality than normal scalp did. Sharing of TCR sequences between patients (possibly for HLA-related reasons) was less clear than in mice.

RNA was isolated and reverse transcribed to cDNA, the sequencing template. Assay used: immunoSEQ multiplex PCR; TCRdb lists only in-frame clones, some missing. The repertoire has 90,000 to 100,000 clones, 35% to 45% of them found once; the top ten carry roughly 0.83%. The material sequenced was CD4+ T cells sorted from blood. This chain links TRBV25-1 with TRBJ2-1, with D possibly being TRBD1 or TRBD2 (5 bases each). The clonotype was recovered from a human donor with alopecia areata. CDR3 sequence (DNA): TGTGCCAGCAGTGAATACCGGACTGGGGGGCAGTTCTTC. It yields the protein CASSEYRTGGQFF.